This T cell receptor beta chain emerged from a study of regulatory T cells in long-lasting Graves disease. Overall study: Antithyroid drug exposure in newly diagnosed Graves' patients had lasted under 3 months.

The CDR3 has 15 residues. The V segment lost 0 bases and the J segment 4 bases; nucleotides outside the gene matches: 1. Study results and caveats: Persistent disease samples used TRBV28, TRBJ1-2 and TRBJ2-5 preferentially.

Building of the TCR beta libraries involved iRepertoire HTBI primers and Arm-PCR of CDR3 regions. A single record per CDR3 protein comes from TCRdb applying MiXCR to the multiplex PCR reads. Among roughly 420,000 distinct CDR3 sequences, less than 20% were seen once, and the ten largest hold 20% to 25%. Stated time point: newly diagnosed GD, antithyroid drugs for less than 3 months. PBMC-extracted RNA yielded the TCR library. Many counts were recorded for this clonotype. The antigen remains unidentified. These same data were also listed under a study on T cells in Graves' hyperthyroidism and ophthalmopathy. From that study: Clinical symptoms, serum thyroxine and TRAb, thyroid ultrasound and orbital computed tomography together formed the diagnostic basis.

Sequences were derived from peripheral blood mononuclear cells (PBMCs), sampled at new diagnosis, from a patient treated with antithyroid drugs. The source of this sequence is a young woman with Graves disease. This chain uses TRBV12-3 or TRBV12-4 with TRBJ1-1; 11 bases map to TRBD1. CDR3 amino acids: CASSLAGTGGTEAFF. Written as DNA, the CDR3 is TGTGCCAGCAGTTTAGCGGGGACAGGGGGCACTGAAGCTTTCTTT.